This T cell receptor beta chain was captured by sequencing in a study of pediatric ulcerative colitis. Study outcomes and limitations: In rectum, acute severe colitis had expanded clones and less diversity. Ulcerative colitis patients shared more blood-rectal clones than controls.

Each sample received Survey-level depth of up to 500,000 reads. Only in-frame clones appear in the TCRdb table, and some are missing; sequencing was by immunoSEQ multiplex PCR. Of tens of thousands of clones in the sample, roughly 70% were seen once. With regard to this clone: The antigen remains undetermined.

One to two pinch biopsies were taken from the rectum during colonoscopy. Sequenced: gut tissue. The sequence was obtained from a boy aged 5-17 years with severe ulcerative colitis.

The CDR3 loop reads CASSPRTSAYYEQYF. DNA for the CDR3: TGTGCCAGCAGTCCCCGGACTAGCGCCTACTACGAGCAGTACTTC. The chain has TRBV6-5 and TRBJ2-7, with 9 bases matching TRBD2. The CDR3 extends over 15 amino acids. The germline V gene encodes CDR1 MNHEY and CDR2 SVGAGI. V gave up 5 bases and J gave up 3 bases; unmatched junction bases: 8.